The present TCR beta chain was sequenced within a study of T cells in Graves' hyperthyroidism and ophthalmopathy. Deletions cut 6 bases from V and 8 bases from J, with 4 bases between. CDR3 size: 10 residues. Germline CDR1 reads ENHRY; CDR2 reads SYGVKD. The investigators amplified TCR beta CDR3 regions from RNA transcripts. RT-PCR in the first round (using the HTBI primer set) targeted the TCR CDR3. Using its own MiXCR run on the multiplex PCR reads, TCRdb lists one record per CDR3 protein. The table records 540,000 or so distinct CDR3 sequences, about 43% of them present only once. The rearrangement uses TRBV10-3 and TRBJ2-2; D is unresolved. This sequence was found in an adult woman with Graves' disease, either hyperthyroidism or ophthalmopathy (not recorded which). Sequenced sample: peripheral blood or thyroid tissue (not recorded which). CDR3 bases: TGTGCCATCAGCCTAGGGGAGCTGTTTTTT. Amino acids: CAISLGELFF.